The sequence of this T cell receptor (beta chain) was determined in a study of CD8 T cells in Susac syndrome. Reverse transcription used about 0.5 to 1 ug RNA and random hexamers. TCR beta CDR3 was amplified by immunoSEQ covering 54 Vbeta and 13 Jbeta. TCRdb re-called the immunoSEQ multiplex PCR reads through MiXCR, storing one row per CDR3 protein. The data contain some 94,000 distinct CDR3 sequences, about 95% of them singletons. Patients having Susac syndrome satisfied recently defined diagnostic criteria for definite or probable disease. TEMRA cells were FACS-enriched, with CD8+ and CD4+ T cells isolated negatively. Trimming took off 6 bases at V and 1 base at J, with 10 bases between the two ends. This CDR3 comprises 14 residues. CDR1 and CDR2 from the germline V gene are SNHLY and FYNNEI.

Sequenced: CD4+ T cells from PBMCs. The V gene is TRBV2, the J gene TRBJ1-5; perhaps TRBD1 as D (5 bases). The source of this sequence is a human donor with Susac syndrome. The chain's CDR3 is CASRLGRSNQPQHF. The DNA of the CDR3 is TGTGCCAGCAGATTGGGACGGAGCAATCAGCCCCAGCATTTT.